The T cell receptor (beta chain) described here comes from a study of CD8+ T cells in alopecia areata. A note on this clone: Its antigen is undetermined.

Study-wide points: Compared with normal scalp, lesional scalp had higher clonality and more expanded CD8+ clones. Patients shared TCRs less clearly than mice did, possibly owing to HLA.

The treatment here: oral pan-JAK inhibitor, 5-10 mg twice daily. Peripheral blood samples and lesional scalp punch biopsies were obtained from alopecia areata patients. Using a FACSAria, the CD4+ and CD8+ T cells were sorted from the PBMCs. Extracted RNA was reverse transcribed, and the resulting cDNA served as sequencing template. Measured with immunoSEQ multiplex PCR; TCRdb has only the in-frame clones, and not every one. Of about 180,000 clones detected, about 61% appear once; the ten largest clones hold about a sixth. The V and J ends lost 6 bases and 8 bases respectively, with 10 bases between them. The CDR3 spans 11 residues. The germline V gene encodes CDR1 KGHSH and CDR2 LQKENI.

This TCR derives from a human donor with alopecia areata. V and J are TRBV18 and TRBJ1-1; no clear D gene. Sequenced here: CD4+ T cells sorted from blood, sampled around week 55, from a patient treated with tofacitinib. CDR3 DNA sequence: TGTGCCAGCTCGACGACGGAGGAAGCTTTCTTT. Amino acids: CASSTTEEAFF. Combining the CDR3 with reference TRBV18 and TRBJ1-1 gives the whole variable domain NAGVMQNPRHLVRRRGQEARLRCSPMKGHSHVYWYRQLPEEGLKFMVYLQKENIIDESGMPKERFSAEFPKEGPSILRIQQVVRGDSAAYFCASSTTEEAFFGQGTRLTVV.